Listed here are 29 T cell receptor beta chains from one sample, sequenced in a study of shared T cell receptors in the human thymus. Assay used: immunoSEQ multiplex PCR; TCRdb lists only in-frame clones, some missing. The sample includes about 730,000 clones, approximately 83% of them seen just once. This same sample was also part of a study on human thymus T cells.

Sequences were obtained from thymocytes. The source is a girl under three years old with a congenital heart defect.

The gene calls are TRBV6-5 and TRBJ1-3, with D perhaps TRBD1 (5 bases). This CDR3 has 15 amino acids. With 2 bases removed from V and 0 bases from J, the gap between germline ends came to 8 bases. Germline V gene sequence: CDR1 MNHEY, CDR2 SVGAGI. The CDR3 bases are TGTGCCAGCAGTTACGACAGTGACTCTGGAAACACCATATATTTT. Translating it yields CASSYDSDSGNTIYF.

This clone was counted once. V and J are TRBV5-4 and TRBJ2-7; D gene uncertain. The CDR3 is made up of 14 amino acids. From germline, CDR1 is SGHNT and CDR2 YYREEE (reference sequence). Trimming removed 0 bases from V and 1 base from J, with 8 bases in between. The CDR3: CASSLVPESYEQYF. Here the CDR3 DNA reads TGTGCCAGCAGCTTGGTTCCGGAGTCCTACGAGCAGTACTTC.

The rearrangement joins TRBV28 to TRBJ1-2, with a tentative D call TRBD1 (5 bases). The CDR3 runs to 16 residues. With 3 bases removed from V and 4 bases from J, the gap between germline ends came to 18 bases. Germline values: CDR1 MDHEN, CDR2 SYDVKM. CDR3 sequence: CASSFYVDSPPYGYTF. DNA for the CDR3: TGTGCCAGCAGTTTTTACGTCGACAGCCCACCCTATGGCTACACCTTC.

CDR3 loop: CASSLISDRVYEQYF. Here the CDR3 DNA reads TGCGCCAGCAGCTTGATTTCGGACAGGGTCTACGAGCAGTACTTC. V gene TRBV5-1 combines with J gene TRBJ2-7, with 8 bases aligning to TRBD1. Germline CDR1 SGHRS, CDR2 YFSETQ. The ends lost 1 base at V and 3 bases at J; junction bases unmatched: 6. The CDR3 extends over 15 amino acids.

This clone appeared once. The CDR3 sequence: CASSPPGGGLAGSKRAYEQYF. The CDR3 bases are TGTGCCAGCTCACCACCGGGAGGGGGACTAGCGGGGTCAAAGAGGGCCTACGAGCAGTACTTC. This chain connects TRBV18 to TRBJ2-7; the match to TRBD2 covers 13 bases. The CDR3 covers 21 residues. CDR1 is KGHSH and CDR2 is LQKENI in the germline V gene. With 0 bases clipped from V and 2 bases from J, the junction kept 16 bases outside the gene matches.

The rearrangement joins TRBV9 to TRBJ2-2; 7 bases are shared with TRBD2. Germline V lookup: CDR1 SGDLS, CDR2 YYNGEE. J lost 3 bases, V lost 7 bases, and 15 bases had no gene match. The CDR3 is made up of 17 amino acids. The CDR3: CASRGPGRGKDTGELFF. The CDR3 DNA reads as TGTGCCAGCCGCGGGCCAGGGCGGGGGAAGGACACCGGGGAGCTGTTTTTT.

This clone turned up a few times. This rearrangement joins TRBV30 to TRBJ1-5; 7 nucleotides line up with TRBD1. V lost 0 bases to trimming and J lost 5 bases; unmatched junction nucleotides: 13. Per germline, CDR1 GTSNPN and CDR2 SVGIG (reference sequence). CDR3 length equals 17 residues. CDR3 region: CAWSVRSHRQGHQPQHF. CDR3 DNA sequence: TGTGCCTGGAGTGTACGTAGCCATCGACAGGGTCATCAGCCCCAGCATTTT.

The V and J genes are TRBV5-1 and TRBJ1-5; 7 bases are shared with TRBD1. CDR3 length equals 17 residues. The trim removed 0 bases at V and 6 bases at J, leaving 12 bases unmatched. The V gene's germline CDR1 is SGHRS and CDR2 YFSETQ. CDR3 bases: TGCGCCAGCAGCTTGGAAGGACCGGGGGCAGGGGGTCAGCCCCAGCATTTT. It is translated as CASSLEGPGAGGQPQHF. Filled out from reference TRBV5-1 and TRBJ1-5, the complete variable domain reads KAGVTQTPRYLIKTRGQQVTLSCSPISGHRSVSWYQQTPGQGLQFLFEYFSETQRNKGNFPGRFSGRQFSNSRSEMNVSTLELGDSALYLCASSLEGPGAGGQPQHFGDGTRLSIL.

CDR3 sequence (DNA): TGTGCCAGCAGCTTAGCGCGGTCGGGTACTGGAAGCTCCTATAATTCACCCCTCCACTTT. Translation gives CASSLARSGTGSSYNSPLHF. The rearrangement joins TRBV7-2 to TRBJ1-6; D is undetermined. The CDR3 is 20 amino acids. Germline V gene lookup returns CDR1 SGHTA and CDR2 FQGNSA. V lost 0 bases, J lost 0 bases, and 18 bases lay in between.

The genes are TRBV27 and TRBJ1-5, with 7 positions matching TRBD1. CDR1 and CDR2 (germline): MNHEY, SMNVEV (reference sequence). The CDR3 totals 15 residues. V lost 6 bases to trimming and J lost 2 bases; unmatched junction nucleotides: 7. CDR3 amino acids: CASRHTGEGNQPQHF. The CDR3 DNA is TGTGCCAGCAGGCACACAGGGGAAGGCAATCAGCCCCAGCATTTT.

This clone appeared a few times. The chain is built from TRBV27 and TRBJ1-3, with D possibly matching TRBD1 (5 bases). V lost 6 bases to trimming and J lost 0 bases, with 12 bases between them. The CDR3 spans 15 residues. CDR1 MNHEY and CDR2 SMNVEV come from the germline V gene (reference sequence). This chain's CDR3 is CASSPDTASGNTIYF. CDR3 in DNA: TGTGCCAGCAGCCCGGACACGGCCTCTGGAAACACCATATATTTT.

This chain connects TRBV6-5 to TRBJ1-6; possibly TRBD1 for D (5 bases). The CDR3 is 15 residues long. CDR1 is MNHEY, CDR2 SVGAGI, per germline. The germline V and J ends were trimmed by 6 bases and 7 bases, with 16 bases remaining between them. CDR3 nucleotides: TGTGCCAGCAGGACCTGGGGGGGAGGCAATTCACCCCTCCACTTT. This sequence encodes CASRTWGGGNSPLHF.

This chain joins TRBV5-1 and TRBJ1-6; TRBD1 matches 7 bases. CDR3 size: 16 residues. Unmatched junction bases numbered 7, after V lost 2 bases and J lost 5 bases. Germline V lookup: CDR1 SGHRS, CDR2 YFSETQ. This CDR3 is CASSFSQGGDNSPLHF. CDR3 DNA sequence: TGCGCCAGCAGCTTTTCCCAGGGGGGAGATAATTCACCCCTCCACTTT.

This chain connects TRBV28 to TRBJ1-2, with a possible D match to TRBD1 (6 bases). V was shortened by 10 bases and J by 7 bases, with 13 bases between the two germline ends. The germline CDR1 and CDR2 sequences are MDHEN and SYDVKM. The CDR3 is 11 amino acids. CDR3 nucleotide sequence: TGTGCCAACCAGGGGTTAGGTGGCTACACCTTC. It encodes CANQGLGGYTF.

The chain combines TRBV9 with TRBJ1-2, with 11 bases identical to TRBD1. The germline gives CDR1 SGDLS, CDR2 YYNGEE. The CDR3 totals 17 residues. V shed 3 bases and J 3 bases; nucleotides not matched to a gene: 10. The CDR3 sequence is CASSAGTGGGTDYGYTF. The CDR3 DNA reads TGTGCCAGCAGCGCCGGGACAGGGGGAGGAACTGACTATGGCTACACCTTC. Full variable domain (missing parts from reference TRBV9 and TRBJ1-2): DSGVTQTPKHLITATGQRVTLRCSPRSGDLSVYWYQQSLDQGLQFLIQYYNGEERAKGNILERFSAQQFPDLHSELNLSSLELGDSALYFCASSAGTGGGTDYGYTFGSGTRLTVV.

V is TRBV15 and J is TRBJ2-2; no clear D gene. The CDR3 extends over 18 amino acids. The V end lost 0 bases, the J end lost 2 bases, and 16 bases lay between the germline ends. Germline V lookup: CDR1 LNHNV, CDR2 YYDKDF (reference sequence). CDR3 DNA sequence: TGTGCCACCAGCAGAGATAGAAACAGTGAAATAAACACCGGGGAGCTGTTTTTT. This gives the protein CATSRDRNSEINTGELFF.

The chain joins TRBV7-9 to TRBJ1-2; D is perhaps TRBD1 (6 bases). CDR3 size: 15 residues. V dropped 5 bases and J dropped 4 bases, with 17 bases sitting between them. The germline V gene encodes CDR1 SEHNR and CDR2 FQNEAQ (reference sequence). The CDR3 loop is CASSQRGQGSYGYTF. The CDR3 nucleotides read TGTGCCAGCAGCCAGCGGGGTCAGGGGTCCTATGGCTACACCTTC.

The J gene is TRBJ1-1, the V gene TRBV11-2; tentative D call: TRBD1 (5 bases). CDR1 is SGHAT, CDR2 FQNNGV, per germline. CDR3 length equals 16 residues. The V and J ends lost 2 bases and 4 bases respectively, with 17 bases between them. Here the CDR3 DNA reads TGTGCCAGCAGCTTAATTGGCTTGCTGACAGTCACTGAAGCTTTCTTT. This encodes CASSLIGLLTVTEAFF.

J is TRBJ1-2 and V is TRBV11-2; D is undetermined. Deletions cut 0 bases from V and 4 bases from J, with 9 bases between. The CDR3 extends over 14 amino acids. Germline V CDR1 and CDR2: SGHAT, FQNNGV. The CDR3 DNA reads TGTGCCAGCAGCTTAGATCCAGGCCCCTATGGCTACACCTTC. Its translation is CASSLDPGPYGYTF.

As DNA, the CDR3 is TGTGCCACCAGCAGAGATCGTGGGGAGGCCGGGGAGCTGTTTTTT. Its translation: CATSRDRGEAGELFF. The chain couples TRBV15 to TRBJ2-2, with D possibly matching TRBD2 (6 bases). V shed 0 bases and J shed 6 bases, with 11 bases lying between them. Germline V gene lookup returns CDR1 LNHNV and CDR2 YYDKDF (reference sequence). The CDR3 length is 15 residues.

A remark on this clone: The junction and the germline gene differ at one end; a read error may be behind it. The chain joins TRBV6-1 to TRBJ1-4; 9 positions agree with TRBD1. The CDR3 is 17 amino acids. Germline lookup yields CDR1 MNHNS and CDR2 SASEGT. The CDR3 region has the DNA TGTGCCAGCAGTGAAGAGGGGGACAGGGAAAACCTGAAAAAGCTGTTTTTT. It codes for CASSEEGDRENLKKLFF.

V is TRBV27 and J is TRBJ2-7, with D uncertain. This CDR3 spans 14 amino acids. Trimming shortened V by 2 bases and J by 4 bases, and 12 bases separated the two germline ends. The germline V gene has CDR1 MNHEY and CDR2 SMNVEV (reference sequence). The DNA of the CDR3 is TGTGCCAGCAGTTTAAACCCCGGTTTGTACGAGCAGTACTTC. It yields the protein CASSLNPGLYEQYF.

V gene TRBV5-1 combines with J gene TRBJ1-2; D perhaps matches TRBD1 (6 bases). Germline V gene sequence: CDR1 SGHRS, CDR2 YFSETQ. The V and J ends lost 1 base and 4 bases respectively, with 14 bases between them. This CDR3 region has 15 residues. The CDR3 DNA reads as TGCGCCAGCAGCTTGCCCCACAGGGAGTCCTATGGCTACACCTTC. This encodes CASSLPHRESYGYTF.

This chain connects TRBV7-9 to TRBJ1-2; D may be TRBD1 (6 bases). The CDR3 extends over 16 amino acids. Germline V gives CDR1 SEHNR, CDR2 FQNEAQ (reference sequence). V lost 1 base, J lost 4 bases, and 16 bases lay in between. CDR3 amino acids: CASSLDHRADRYGYTF. The CDR3 DNA reads TGTGCCAGCAGCTTAGATCACAGGGCCGATCGCTATGGCTACACCTTC.

The chain recombines TRBV9 with TRBJ2-1; D might be TRBD2 (6 bases). The CDR3 covers 17 residues. Germline V gene data show CDR1 as SGDLS and CDR2 as YYNGEE. V lost 4 bases and J 6 bases, leaving 23 bases between the germline ends. The CDR3 loop reads CASSLPETRRRGNEQFF. The DNA of the CDR3 is TGTGCCAGCAGCCTACCCGAGACCCGACGGAGGGGCAATGAGCAGTTCTTC.

The chain couples TRBV28 to TRBJ2-3, with D possibly being TRBD2 (5 bases). Germline V CDR1 and CDR2: MDHEN, SYDVKM. CDR3 length: 16 amino acids. Deletions cut 3 bases from V and 6 bases from J, with 19 bases between. The DNA for the CDR3 is TGTGCCAGCAGTTTCCCAGCGGAGCCTCGTTTCGATACGCAGTATTTT. This translates into CASSFPAEPRFDTQYF.

This clone showed up just a few times. The chain is built from TRBV5-5 and TRBJ2-1, with 7 positions matching TRBD1. This CDR3 comprises 15 residues. Germline V CDR1 and CDR2: SGHKS, YYEKEE (reference sequence). V lost 4 bases to trimming and J lost 5 bases; unmatched junction nucleotides: 9. CDR3 sequence: CASSPDRASDNEQFF. The CDR3 nucleotides are TGTGCCAGCAGCCCCGACAGGGCTTCGGACAATGAGCAGTTCTTC.

This rearrangement joins TRBV5-4 to TRBJ1-6; possibly TRBD1 for D (6 bases). V dropped 0 bases and J dropped 7 bases, with 11 bases sitting between them. The germline V gene encodes CDR1 SGHNT and CDR2 YYREEE (reference sequence). CDR3 size: 15 residues. The CDR3 sequence is CASSLGRGKNSPLHF. The CDR3, as DNA: TGTGCCAGCAGCTTGGGCAGGGGAAAAAATTCACCCCTCCACTTT.

This clone has a single count. CDR3 sequence (DNA): TGTGCCAGCAGTGAACAGGGGATCTATGGCTACACCTTC. This codes for CASSEQGIYGYTF. This chain connects TRBV6-1 to TRBJ1-2; possible D gene TRBD1, 6 bases. Per germline, CDR1 MNHNS and CDR2 SASEGT. The CDR3 runs to 13 residues. V lost 2 bases and J lost 4, with 8 bases in between.